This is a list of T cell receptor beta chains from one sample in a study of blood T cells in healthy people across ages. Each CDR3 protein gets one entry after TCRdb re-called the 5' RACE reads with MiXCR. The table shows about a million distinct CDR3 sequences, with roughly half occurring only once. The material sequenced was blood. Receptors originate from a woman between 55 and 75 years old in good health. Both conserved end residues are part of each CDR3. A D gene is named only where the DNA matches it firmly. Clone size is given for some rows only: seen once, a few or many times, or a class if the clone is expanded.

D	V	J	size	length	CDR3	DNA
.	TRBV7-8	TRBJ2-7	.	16	CASSPGHVRGAYEQYF	TGTGCCAGCAGCCCAGGACACGTAAGGGGCGCCTACGAGCAGTACTTC
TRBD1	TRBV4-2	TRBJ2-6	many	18	CASSQAGTGGPGANVLTF	TGTGCCAGCAGCCAAGCAGGGACAGGGGGACCTGGGGCCAACGTCCTGACTTTC
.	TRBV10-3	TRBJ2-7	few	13	CATSDQHSYEQYF	TGTGCCACCTCGGACCAACATTCCTACGAGCAGTACTTC
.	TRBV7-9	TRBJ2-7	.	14	CASSLTERAYEQYF	TGTGCCAGCAGCTTAACAGAAAGGGCCTACGAGCAGTACTTC
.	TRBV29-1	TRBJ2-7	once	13	CSATQVRTYEQYF	TGCAGCGCTACACAGGTTAGGACCTACGAGCAGTACTTC
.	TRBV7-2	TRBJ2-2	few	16	CASSFPRTANTGELFF	TGTGCCAGCAGCTTCCCTAGGACCGCGAACACCGGGGAGCTGTTTTTT
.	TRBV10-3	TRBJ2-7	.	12	CAISDGQSEQYF	TGTGCCATCAGTGATGGGCAGAGCGAGCAGTACTTC
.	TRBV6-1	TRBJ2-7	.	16	CASSETLGDIEYEQYF	TGTGCCAGCAGTGAAACTTTGGGGGACATCGAATACGAGCAGTACTTC
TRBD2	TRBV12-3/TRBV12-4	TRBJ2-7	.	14	CASSAIAGDYEQYF	TGTGCCAGCAGTGCAATAGCGGGGGACTACGAGCAGTACTTC
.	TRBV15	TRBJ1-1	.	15	CATSRPHRGNTEAFF	TGTGCCACCAGCAGACCCCACCGGGGGAACACTGAAGCTTTCTTT
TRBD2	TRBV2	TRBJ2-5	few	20	CASSDIGLAGDFKIVETQYF	TGTGCCAGCAGTGATATTGGACTAGCGGGAGACTTCAAGATCGTGGAGACCCAGTACTTC
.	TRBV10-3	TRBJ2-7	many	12	CAISGRGYEQYF	TGTGCCATCAGTGGTCGGGGTTACGAGCAGTACTTC
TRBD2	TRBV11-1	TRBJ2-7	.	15	CASSQPGLAAYEQYF	TGTGCCAGCAGCCAGCCGGGACTAGCGGCCTACGAGCAGTACTTC
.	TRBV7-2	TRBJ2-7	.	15	CASSPGGPSYNEQYF	TGTGCCAGCAGCCCCGGCGGGCCCTCCTACAATGAGCAGTACTTC
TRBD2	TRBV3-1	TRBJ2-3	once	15	CASSQVGGGTDTQYF	TGTGCCAGCAGCCAAGTGGGGGGAGGGACAGATACGCAGTATTTT
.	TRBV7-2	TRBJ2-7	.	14	CASSLDGGTGEQYF	TGTGCCAGCAGCTTAGACGGCGGGACGGGTGAGCAGTACTTC
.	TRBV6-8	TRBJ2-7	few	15	CASSYSPRGLYEQYF	TGTGCCAGCAGTTACTCGCCCCGAGGGCTCTACGAGCAGTACTTC
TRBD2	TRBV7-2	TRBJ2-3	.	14	CASSGTSGRDTQYF	TGTGCCAGCAGCGGGACTAGCGGGAGAGATACGCAGTATTTT
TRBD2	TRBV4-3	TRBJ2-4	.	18	CASSQLPLLAVRSNIQYF	TGCGCCAGCAGCCAACTACCCTTACTAGCGGTTAGGAGTAACATTCAGTACTTC
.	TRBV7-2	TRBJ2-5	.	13	CASSSYMSETQYF	TGTGCCAGCAGTAGTTATATGTCAGAGACCCAGTACTTC
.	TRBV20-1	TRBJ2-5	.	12	CSAEIAGETQYF	TGCAGTGCCGAAATAGCCGGCGAGACCCAGTACTTC
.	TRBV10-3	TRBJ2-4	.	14	CAIKPGLGRNIQYF	TGTGCCATCAAGCCGGGGTTGGGAAGAAACATTCAGTACTTC
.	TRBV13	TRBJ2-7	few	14	CASSLPQRSYEQYF	TGTGCCAGCAGCTTACCCCAGAGATCCTACGAGCAGTACTTC
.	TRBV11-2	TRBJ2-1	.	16	CASSFPGGAVQNEQFF	TGTGCCAGCAGCTTTCCTGGGGGCGCTGTACAAAATGAGCAGTTCTTC
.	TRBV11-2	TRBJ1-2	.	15	CASGLIRGARGGYTF	TGTGCCAGCGGACTTATACGGGGGGCGAGAGGTGGCTACACCTTC
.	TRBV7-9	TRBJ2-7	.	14	CASSLGRQSYEQYF	TGTGCCAGCAGCTTAGGACGACAGTCCTACGAGCAGTACTTC
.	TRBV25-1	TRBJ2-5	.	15	CASSDLLGLEETQYF	TGTGCCAGCAGTGATTTGCTGGGTTTGGAGGAGACCCAGTACTTC
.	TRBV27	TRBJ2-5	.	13	CASSRRVQETQYF	TGTGCCAGCAGTCGCAGAGTTCAAGAGACCCAGTACTTC
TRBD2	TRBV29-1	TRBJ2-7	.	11	CSAGLADEQYF	TGCAGCGCGGGACTAGCGGATGAGCAGTACTTC
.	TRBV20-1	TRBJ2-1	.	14	CSALRGGGINEQFF	TGCAGTGCCCTCCGGGGAGGGGGAATCAATGAGCAGTTCTTC
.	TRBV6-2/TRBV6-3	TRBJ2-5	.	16	CASKPGEAYLYNEQYF	TGTGCCAGCAAGCCTGGGGAGGCATACTTGTACAATGAGCAGTACTTC
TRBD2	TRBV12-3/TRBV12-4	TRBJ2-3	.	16	CASSRQITSGTDTQYF	TGTGCCAGCAGTCGCCAAATTACTAGCGGCACAGATACGCAGTATTTT
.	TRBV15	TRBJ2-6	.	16	CATSPLGRGGANVLTF	TGTGCCACCAGCCCCCTAGGAAGGGGTGGGGCCAACGTCCTGACTTTC
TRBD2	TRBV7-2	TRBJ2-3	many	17	CASSARSGIRDTDTQYF	TGTGCCAGCAGCGCCCGGAGCGGGATCCGGGACACAGATACGCAGTATTTT
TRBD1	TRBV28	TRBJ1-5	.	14	CASRRTGNNQPQHF	TGTGCCAGCAGGAGGACAGGAAACAATCAGCCCCAGCATTTT
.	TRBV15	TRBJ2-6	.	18	CATSRTPGQLSGANVLTF	TGTGCCACCAGCAGGACCCCCGGACAGCTCTCTGGGGCCAACGTCCTGACTTTC
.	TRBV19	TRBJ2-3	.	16	CASSMRYGTSTDTQYF	TGTGCCAGTAGTATGAGGTACGGGACTAGCACAGATACGCAGTATTTT
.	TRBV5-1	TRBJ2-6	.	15	CASSKTATGANVLTF	TGCGCCAGCAGCAAGACCGCCACTGGGGCCAACGTCCTGACTTTC
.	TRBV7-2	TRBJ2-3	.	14	CASSLGWDTDTQYF	TGTGCCAGCAGCTTAGGGTGGGATACAGATACGCAGTATTTT
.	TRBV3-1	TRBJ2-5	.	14	CASSQGGLSRAQYF	TGTGCCAGCAGCCAAGGTGGGCTATCTAGGGCGCAGTACTTC
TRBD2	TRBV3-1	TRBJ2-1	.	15	CASRTAGVGYNEQFF	TGTGCCAGCAGAACCGCGGGAGTGGGGTACAATGAGCAGTTCTTC
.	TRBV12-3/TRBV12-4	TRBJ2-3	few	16	CASTAAWGGSTDTQYF	TGTGCCAGCACAGCAGCCTGGGGGGGCAGCACAGATACGCAGTATTTT
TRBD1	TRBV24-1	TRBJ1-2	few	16	CATSEEETGGGYGYTF	TGTGCCACCAGTGAAGAAGAGACAGGGGGTGGCTATGGCTACACCTTC
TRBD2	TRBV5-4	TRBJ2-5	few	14	CASSSLAGVETQYF	TGTGCCAGCAGTTCTCTAGCGGGAGTGGAGACCCAGTACTTC
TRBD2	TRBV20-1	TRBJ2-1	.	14	CSARTSGRRNEQFF	TGCAGTGCTAGAACTAGCGGGAGGCGAAATGAGCAGTTCTTC
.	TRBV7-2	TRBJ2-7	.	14	CASSLAVTGYEQYF	TGTGCCAGCAGCTTAGCGGTTACAGGGTACGAGCAGTACTTC
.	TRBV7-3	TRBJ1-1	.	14	CASSFIRVNTEAFF	TGTGCCAGCAGCTTTATCAGGGTGAACACTGAAGCTTTCTTT
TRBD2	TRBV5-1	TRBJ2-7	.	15	CASSLTTSGSYEQYF	TGCGCCAGCAGCTTAACAACTAGCGGGAGCTACGAGCAGTACTTC
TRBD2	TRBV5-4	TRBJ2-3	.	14	CASRHLAGEDTQYF	TGTGCCAGCAGACACCTAGCGGGAGAAGATACGCAGTATTTT
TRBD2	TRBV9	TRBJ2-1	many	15	CASSISGSRGDEQFF	TGTGCCAGCAGCATTAGCGGGAGTCGTGGGGATGAGCAGTTCTTC
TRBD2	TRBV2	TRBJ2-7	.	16	CASRTSGEVVTYEQYF	TGTGCCAGCAGGACTAGCGGGGAGGTTGTCACCTACGAGCAGTACTTC
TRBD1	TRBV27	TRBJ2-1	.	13	CASSRQTGNEQFF	TGTGCCAGCAGCCGTCAGACAGGGAATGAGCAGTTCTTC
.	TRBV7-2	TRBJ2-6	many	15	CASSSVPPRANVLTF	TGTGCCAGCAGCTCGGTCCCACCGAGGGCCAACGTCCTGACTTTC
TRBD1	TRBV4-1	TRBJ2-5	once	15	CASSQIDRGRETQYF	TGCGCCAGCAGCCAGATTGACAGGGGGCGGGAGACCCAGTACTTC
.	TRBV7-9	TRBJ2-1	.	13	CASSFISQGEEFF	TGTGCCAGCAGCTTTATCTCCCAGGGCGAGGAGTTCTTC
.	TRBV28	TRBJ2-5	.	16	CASSASGYHLSETQYF	TGTGCCAGCAGTGCATCAGGGTACCATCTTTCAGAGACCCAGTACTTC
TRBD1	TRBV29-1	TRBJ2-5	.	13	CSARTGNRETQYF	TGCAGCGCCCGGACAGGGAACAGGGAGACCCAGTACTTC
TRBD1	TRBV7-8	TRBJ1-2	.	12	CASSLAGGVYTF	TGTGCCAGCAGCTTGGCAGGGGGCGTCTACACCTTC
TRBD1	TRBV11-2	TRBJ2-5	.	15	CASSPLTGPRGTQYF	TGTGCCAGCAGCCCATTGACAGGGCCCCGGGGGACCCAGTACTTC